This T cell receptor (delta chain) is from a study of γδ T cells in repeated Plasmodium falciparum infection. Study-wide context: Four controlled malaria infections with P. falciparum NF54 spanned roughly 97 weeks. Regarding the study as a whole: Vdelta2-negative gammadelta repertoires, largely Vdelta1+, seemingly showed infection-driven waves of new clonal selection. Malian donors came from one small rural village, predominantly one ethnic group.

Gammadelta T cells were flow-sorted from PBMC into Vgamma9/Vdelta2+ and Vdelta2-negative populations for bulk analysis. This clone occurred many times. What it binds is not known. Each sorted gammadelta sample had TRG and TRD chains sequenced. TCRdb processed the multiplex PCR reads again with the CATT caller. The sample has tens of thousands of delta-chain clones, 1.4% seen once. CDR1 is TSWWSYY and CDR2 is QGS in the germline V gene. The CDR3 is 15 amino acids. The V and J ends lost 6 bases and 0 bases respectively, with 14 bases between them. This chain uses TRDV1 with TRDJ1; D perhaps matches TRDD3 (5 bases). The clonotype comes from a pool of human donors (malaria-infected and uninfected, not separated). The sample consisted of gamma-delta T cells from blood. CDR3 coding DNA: TGTGCTCTTGGACCGGGGGCCATGTACACCGATAAACTCATCTTT. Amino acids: CALGPGAMYTDKLIF.